Each of the 11 T cell receptor beta chains below was sequenced from the same sample in a study of technical replicates of blood from several donors. Generated by immunoSEQ multiplex PCR, the TCRdb table keeps only in-frame clones and is missing some. There are 100,000 or so clones in the sample; around 96% occur only once, and 0.36% lies in the top ten. Source material: T cells isolated from PBMCs. These receptors originate from a human donor in good health.

In this sample, this clone turned up a few times. The chain employs TRBV9 and TRBJ1-1; D uncertain. The germline V gene encodes CDR1 SGDLS and CDR2 YYNGEE. Trimming took 5 bases from V and 4 from J, leaving 12 bases between them. The CDR3 has 13 amino acids. The CDR3 here is CASSTEPSTEAFF. In DNA, the CDR3 is TGTGCCAGCAGTACAGAGCCTTCCACTGAAGCTTTCTTT.

The genes are TRBV21-1 and TRBJ1-2; TRBD1 is the table's D call, not checked against the DNA. TRBV21-1 is noted as a pseudogene. CDR3 length: 13 residues. This CDR3 reads CASSNSSGTPYTF. CDR3 nucleotide sequence: TGTGCCAGCAGCAACTCCTCCGGGACACCTTACACCTTC.

The gene calls are TRBV27 and TRBJ2-4; 10 bases agree with TRBD1. The germline V gene has CDR1 MNHEY and CDR2 SMNVEV (reference sequence). V shed 5 bases, J shed 7 bases, and the junction held 5 bases outside the gene matches. The CDR3 sequence is 14 residues long. DNA of the CDR3: TGTGCCAGCAGTCCGGGACAGGGGACGAACATTCAGTACTTC. This encodes CASSPGQGTNIQYF.

This clone was detected only once. The chain employs TRBV10-3 and TRBJ2-7; unclear D gene. The CDR3 consists of 11 residues. Trimming left V 3 bases short and J 4 bases short, with 4 bases between. The germline V gene encodes CDR1 ENHRY and CDR2 SYGVKD. CDR3 DNA: TGTGCCATCAGTGACTCTTACGAGCAGTACTTC. Its protein is CAISDSYEQYF.

This clone was counted between two and nine times. The rearrangement links TRBV30 to TRBJ1-5; perhaps TRBD1 as D (5 bases). This CDR3 contains 13 residues. The germline V and J ends were trimmed by 0 bases and 5 bases, with 8 bases remaining between them. The V gene's germline CDR1 is GTSNPN and CDR2 SVGIG (reference sequence). CDR3 loop: CAWSVTRDQPQHF. The CDR3 DNA sequence: TGTGCCTGGAGTGTAACCAGGGATCAGCCCCAGCATTTT. Full variable domain (rest looked up from reference TRBV30 and TRBJ1-5): SQTIHQWPATLVQPVGSPLSLECTVEGTSNPNLYWYRQAAGRGLQLLFYSVGIGQISSEVPQNLSASRPQDRQFILSSKKLLLSDSGFYLCAWSVTRDQPQHFGDGTRLSIL.

V and J are TRBV20-1 and TRBJ1-1; D is unclear. The V gene's germline CDR1 is DFQATT and CDR2 SNEGSKA (reference sequence). The CDR3 loop spans 11 amino acids. Trimming stripped 3 bases from V and 5 bases from J, with 7 bases between. As DNA, the CDR3 is TGCAGTGCTAGGGAGTCGACTGAAGCTTTCTTT. Translation: CSARESTEAFF.

V gene TRBV10-3 combines with J gene TRBJ1-4, with D uncertain. The length of the CDR3 is 14 residues. Germline-derived CDR1 and CDR2 are ENHRY and SYGVKD. V lost 0 bases and J 5 bases, leaving 7 bases between the germline ends. The CDR3, as DNA: TGTGCCATCAGTGAGTCGGCAGTAAATGAAAAACTGTTTTTT. This encodes CAISESAVNEKLFF.

The chain combines TRBV15 with TRBJ2-7; TRBD1 matches 8 bases. The CDR3 sequence is 14 residues long. The V and J ends lost 4 bases and 2 bases, in that order; junction bases with no gene match: 4. The germline V gene encodes CDR1 LNHNV and CDR2 YYDKDF (reference sequence). The CDR3 nucleotides are TGTGCCACCAGCATCTCAGGGGGCCCCTACGAGCAGTACTTC. Translated: CATSISGGPYEQYF.

V gene TRBV7-9 combines with J gene TRBJ1-2; 7 nucleotides agree with TRBD1. Germline CDR1 and CDR2: SEHNR and FQNEAQ (reference sequence). V lost 0 bases, J lost 3 bases, and 4 bases stayed unmatched. There are 15 residues in the CDR3. CDR3 in amino acids: CASSLAGGADYGYTF. CDR3 DNA: TGTGCCAGCAGCTTAGCAGGGGGCGCAGACTATGGCTACACCTTC.

V is TRBV19 and J is TRBJ1-3; 7 bases line up with TRBD1. Germline CDR1 and CDR2: LNHDA and SQIVND (reference sequence). The CDR3 runs 15 residues. V dropped 8 bases and J dropped 3; count of bases not matched to a gene: 10. CDR3 region: CASSLDRFIGNTIYF. DNA for the CDR3: TGTGCCAGTTCCCTGGACAGGTTCATTGGAAACACCATATATTTT. Using reference TRBV19 and TRBJ1-3 for the parts outside the CDR3, the full variable domain is DGGITQSPKYLFRKEGQNVTLSCEQNLNHDAMYWYRQDPGQGLRLIYYSQIVNDFQKGDIAEGYSVSREKKESFPLTVTSAQKNPTAFYLCASSLDRFIGNTIYFGEGSWLTVV.

This clone was recorded a few times. The V gene is TRBV29-1, the J gene TRBJ2-1; TRBD1 matches 8 bases. The CDR3 sequence is 13 residues long. Germline CDR1 SQVTM, CDR2 ANQGSEA. V was pared by 1 base and J by 7 bases, with 3 bases of the junction left unmatched. Here the CDR3 reads CSVEGTGLNEQFF. The CDR3 DNA sequence: TGCAGCGTTGAAGGGACAGGGCTGAATGAGCAGTTCTTC.